The rows below give T cell receptor beta chains drawn from one sample of a study of shared clonotypes between healthy human individuals. Here immunoSEQ multiplex PCR was the method, and the copy in TCRdb shows in-frame clones only, minus some. The sample contains 950,000 to 1,100,000 clones, approximately 80% of which appear only once. Sequencing was performed on memory CD4+ T cells from PBMCs. The receptors come from a man younger than 30 in good health. Some clones in this sample may be carry-over from other donors' samples. The CDR3 runs from the conserved cysteine through the conserved F or W. Fields, in order: clone size, V gene, J gene, D gene, CDR3 protein, CDR3 DNA. D genes are given only for firm matches. Part of the rows lack a size; the others show once, few, many or a class for expanded clones.

abundance: many; v_gene: TRBV6-5; j_gene: TRBJ2-7; d_gene: TRBD2; CDR3aa: CASMTSGYEQYF; CDR3nt: TGTGCCAGTATGACTAGCGGATACGAGCAGTACTTC
abundance: -; v_gene: TRBV4-3; j_gene: TRBJ2-5; d_gene: -; CDR3aa: CASSQDGTGWRETQYF; CDR3nt: TGCGCCAGCAGCCAAGATGGTACAGGGTGGAGGGAGACCCAGTACTTC
abundance: -; v_gene: TRBV4-2; j_gene: TRBJ1-3; d_gene: -; CDR3aa: CASSPHGVAIYF; CDR3nt: TGTGCCAGCAGCCCGCACGGCGTTGCCATATATTTT
abundance: -; v_gene: TRBV14; j_gene: TRBJ1-2; d_gene: -; CDR3aa: CASSQGEFYGYTF; CDR3nt: TGTGCCAGCAGCCAAGGTGAATTCTATGGCTACACCTTC
abundance: -; v_gene: TRBV10-1; j_gene: TRBJ2-5; d_gene: -; CDR3aa: CAIPGAVMETQYF; CDR3nt: TGCGCCATACCAGGGGCTGTCATGGAGACCCAGTACTTC
abundance: -; v_gene: TRBV1; j_gene: TRBJ2-7; d_gene: -; CDR3aa: CTSSRGQISYEQYF; CDR3nt: TGCACCAGCAGCCGGGGACAGATTTCCTACGAGCAGTACTTC
abundance: once; v_gene: TRBV28; j_gene: TRBJ2-7; d_gene: -; CDR3aa: CASNTGTLYEQYF; CDR3nt: TGTGCCAGCAACACCGGGACCTTATACGAGCAGTACTTC
abundance: -; v_gene: TRBV19; j_gene: TRBJ1-5; d_gene: -; CDR3aa: CASSKVSGEGNQPQHF; CDR3nt: TGTGCCAGTAGTAAGGTCTCAGGGGAAGGCAATCAGCCCCAGCATTTT
abundance: -; v_gene: TRBV4-1; j_gene: TRBJ2-1; d_gene: -; CDR3aa: CASSQEEENEQFF; CDR3nt: TGCGCCAGCAGCCAAGAAGAAGAGAATGAGCAGTTCTTC
abundance: -; v_gene: TRBV23-1; j_gene: TRBJ1-2; d_gene: TRBD1; CDR3aa: CASSGRQGADYGYTF; CDR3nt: TGCGCCAGCAGTGGACGACAGGGGGCCGACTATGGCTACACCTTC
abundance: -; v_gene: TRBV5-1; j_gene: TRBJ2-1; d_gene: -; CDR3aa: CASSLATLGEQFF; CDR3nt: TGCGCCAGCAGCTTGGCGACTCTAGGTGAGCAGTTCTTC
abundance: -; v_gene: TRBV27; j_gene: TRBJ1-2; d_gene: -; CDR3aa: CASRQWNGDGYTF; CDR3nt: TGTGCCAGCAGGCAGTGGAATGGGGACGGCTACACCTTC
abundance: -; v_gene: TRBV19; j_gene: TRBJ2-7; d_gene: -; CDR3aa: CASSDTDVPRYEQYF; CDR3nt: TGTGCCAGTAGTGATACGGATGTACCGCGGTACGAGCAGTACTTC
abundance: once; v_gene: TRBV5-1; j_gene: TRBJ2-1; d_gene: TRBD2; CDR3aa: CASSRGMTGTRLSEQFF; CDR3nt: TGCGCCAGCAGCCGCGGAATGACCGGGACTAGATTGAGTGAGCAGTTCTTC
abundance: -; v_gene: TRBV10-3; j_gene: TRBJ2-3; d_gene: TRBD2; CDR3aa: CAISVAGSGTKDTQYF; CDR3nt: TGTGCCATCAGTGTTGCTGGTAGCGGGACCAAAGATACGCAGTATTTT
abundance: -; v_gene: TRBV6-1; j_gene: TRBJ1-1; d_gene: -; CDR3aa: CASSRVLDEDTEAFF; CDR3nt: TGTGCCAGCAGCCGGGTCCTCGATGAAGACACTGAAGCTTTCTTT
abundance: -; v_gene: TRBV6-1; j_gene: TRBJ2-7; d_gene: -; CDR3aa: CASSGRVTYEQCF; CDR3nt: TGTGCCAGCAGCGGGAGAGTGACCTACGAGCAGTGCTTC
abundance: -; v_gene: TRBV7-3; j_gene: TRBJ2-3; d_gene: TRBD2; CDR3aa: CASSVLAEVTDTQYF; CDR3nt: TGTGCCAGCAGCGTACTAGCGGAGGTCACAGATACGCAGTATTTT
abundance: -; v_gene: TRBV6-6; j_gene: TRBJ2-5; d_gene: -; CDR3aa: CASTTGKPWAQYF; CDR3nt: TGTGCCAGCACCACCGGGAAGCCATGGGCCCAGTACTTC
abundance: -; v_gene: TRBV30; j_gene: TRBJ2-2; d_gene: TRBD2; CDR3aa: CAWSIPPGLAGGHLTGELFF; CDR3nt: TGTGCCTGGAGTATTCCTCCGGGACTAGCGGGAGGACACCTCACCGGGGAGCTGTTTTTT
abundance: -; v_gene: TRBV4-2; j_gene: TRBJ1-5; d_gene: -; CDR3aa: CASSQVVGSQPQHF; CDR3nt: TGTGCCAGCAGCCAAGTTGTGGGATCTCAGCCCCAGCATTTT
abundance: -; v_gene: TRBV19; j_gene: TRBJ2-2; d_gene: -; CDR3aa: CASSINSLNTGELFF; CDR3nt: TGTGCCAGTAGTATAAACAGCCTGAACACCGGGGAGCTGTTTTTT
abundance: once; v_gene: TRBV5-6; j_gene: TRBJ2-1; d_gene: TRBD2; CDR3aa: CASSLRGLAGSYEQFF; CDR3nt: TGTGCCAGCAGCTTGAGGGGACTAGCGGGAAGCTATGAGCAGTTCTTC
abundance: -; v_gene: TRBV10-3; j_gene: TRBJ2-3; d_gene: -; CDR3aa: CAISESTRSDTQYF; CDR3nt: TGTGCCATCAGTGAGTCGACTCGGTCAGATACGCAGTATTTT
abundance: -; v_gene: TRBV7-8; j_gene: TRBJ1-1; d_gene: -; CDR3aa: CASSLAETEAFF; CDR3nt: TGTGCCAGCAGCCTGGCGGAAACTGAAGCTTTCTTT
abundance: many; v_gene: TRBV6-6; j_gene: TRBJ2-7; d_gene: TRBD2; CDR3aa: CASSVAGSSYEQYF; CDR3nt: TGTGCCAGCAGCGTAGCGGGAAGCTCCTACGAGCAGTACTTC
abundance: -; v_gene: TRBV6-1; j_gene: TRBJ2-1; d_gene: -; CDR3aa: CASSDKSEQFF; CDR3nt: TGTGCCAGCAGTGATAAAAGTGAGCAGTTCTTC
abundance: few; v_gene: TRBV2; j_gene: TRBJ2-5; d_gene: TRBD1; CDR3aa: CASSDRGQGQETQYF; CDR3nt: TGTGCCAGCAGTGATAGAGGACAGGGCCAAGAGACCCAGTACTTC
abundance: -; v_gene: TRBV12-5; j_gene: TRBJ2-5; d_gene: -; CDR3aa: CASGLVTGPEDF; CDR3nt: TGTGCTAGTGGTTTGGTAACGGGACCTGAAGACTTC
abundance: -; v_gene: TRBV14; j_gene: TRBJ2-7; d_gene: TRBD1; CDR3aa: CASSHRQGSFEQYF; CDR3nt: TGTGCCAGCAGCCACCGACAGGGTTCTTTCGAGCAGTACTTC
abundance: few; v_gene: TRBV4-3; j_gene: TRBJ2-7; d_gene: TRBD1; CDR3aa: CASSRESYTRGEQYF; CDR3nt: TGCGCCAGCAGCCGTGAGTCTTACACCAGGGGGGAGCAGTACTTC
abundance: many; v_gene: TRBV29-1; j_gene: TRBJ2-1; d_gene: -; CDR3aa: CSVVRTNDNEQFF; CDR3nt: TGCAGCGTTGTCAGGACTAATGACAATGAGCAGTTCTTC
abundance: -; v_gene: TRBV7-9; j_gene: TRBJ2-3; d_gene: -; CDR3aa: CASGGGTYPTDTQYF; CDR3nt: TGTGCCAGCGGGGGGGGCACCTATCCCACAGATACGCAGTATTTT
abundance: once; v_gene: TRBV11-1; j_gene: TRBJ2-4; d_gene: -; CDR3aa: CASATNSGYGIQYF; CDR3nt: TGTGCCAGCGCAACGAACTCAGGTTATGGCATTCAGTACTTC
abundance: -; v_gene: TRBV27; j_gene: TRBJ2-7; d_gene: -; CDR3aa: CASSATGSPVGVQYF; CDR3nt: TGTGCCAGCAGTGCTACAGGTTCCCCAGTGGGGGTGCAGTACTTC
abundance: few; v_gene: TRBV30; j_gene: TRBJ1-1; d_gene: TRBD1; CDR3aa: CAWSGQGRNTEAFF; CDR3nt: TGTGCCTGGAGTGGACAGGGGCGGAACACTGAAGCTTTCTTT
abundance: -; v_gene: TRBV4-1; j_gene: TRBJ2-5; d_gene: -; CDR3aa: CASSQGRGSLNEETQYF; CDR3nt: TGCGCCAGCAGCCAAGGCCGGGGTTCGCTAAACGAAGAGACCCAGTACTTC
abundance: -; v_gene: TRBV4-1; j_gene: TRBJ1-2; d_gene: -; CDR3aa: CASSQSKSAHGYTF; CDR3nt: TGCGCCAGCAGCCAATCAAAATCTGCGCATGGCTACACCTTC
abundance: -; v_gene: TRBV27; j_gene: TRBJ2-1; d_gene: -; CDR3aa: CASRPLGTPYNEQFF; CDR3nt: TGTGCCAGCAGACCCTTAGGGACTCCCTACAATGAGCAGTTCTTC
abundance: -; v_gene: TRBV6-1; j_gene: TRBJ2-1; d_gene: TRBD1; CDR3aa: CATRQGLNNEQFF; CDR3nt: TGTGCCACTCGACAGGGGCTGAACAATGAGCAGTTCTTC
abundance: -; v_gene: TRBV28; j_gene: TRBJ2-7; d_gene: TRBD1; CDR3aa: CASSPPGTGRYEQYF; CDR3nt: TGTGCCAGCAGTCCTCCCGGGACAGGGAGGTACGAGCAGTACTTC
abundance: -; v_gene: TRBV11-1; j_gene: TRBJ2-5; d_gene: TRBD2; CDR3aa: CASSGGTSGRAMETQYF; CDR3nt: TGTGCCAGCAGCGGAGGGACTAGCGGGAGGGCCATGGAGACCCAGTACTTC
abundance: -; v_gene: TRBV7-9; j_gene: TRBJ2-5; d_gene: TRBD2; CDR3aa: CASSSGGKETQYF; CDR3nt: TGTGCCAGCAGCTCCGGGGGGAAAGAGACCCAGTACTTC
abundance: many; v_gene: TRBV4-2; j_gene: TRBJ1-1; d_gene: -; CDR3aa: CASSQDYSAYGEAFF; CDR3nt: TGTGCCAGCAGCCAAGATTACTCGGCGTACGGTGAAGCTTTCTTT
abundance: -; v_gene: TRBV7-2; j_gene: TRBJ1-1; d_gene: -; CDR3aa: CASSKDRNTEAFF; CDR3nt: TGTGCCAGCAGTAAAGACAGGAACACTGAAGCTTTCTTT
abundance: -; v_gene: TRBV29-1; j_gene: TRBJ1-1; d_gene: -; CDR3aa: CSVVRDMNTEAFF; CDR3nt: TGCAGCGTTGTGAGGGATATGAACACTGAAGCTTTCTTT
abundance: -; v_gene: TRBV6-6; j_gene: TRBJ2-1; d_gene: TRBD2; CDR3aa: CASSYLGRAGVNEQFF; CDR3nt: TGTGCCAGCAGTTACCTGGGGAGAGCGGGAGTAAATGAGCAGTTCTTC
abundance: -; v_gene: TRBV18; j_gene: TRBJ1-1; d_gene: -; CDR3aa: CASSPQGPNTEAFF; CDR3nt: TGTGCCAGCTCACCACAGGGCCCGAACACTGAAGCTTTCTTT
abundance: -; v_gene: TRBV7-3; j_gene: TRBJ2-5; d_gene: -; CDR3aa: CASSLMGGAGETQYF; CDR3nt: TGTGCCAGCAGCTTAATGGGCGGCGCGGGAGAGACCCAGTACTTC
abundance: -; v_gene: TRBV5-5; j_gene: TRBJ1-4; d_gene: -; CDR3aa: CASSYSTTATNEKLFF; CDR3nt: TGTGCCAGCAGCTATAGTACGACTGCAACTAATGAAAAACTGTTTTTT
abundance: -; v_gene: TRBV10-3; j_gene: TRBJ1-4; d_gene: TRBD1; CDR3aa: CAITQGVGEKLFF; CDR3nt: TGTGCCATCACCCAGGGGGTGGGTGAAAAACTGTTTTTT
abundance: -; v_gene: TRBV5-1; j_gene: TRBJ2-2; d_gene: -; CDR3aa: CASSLVPTRTHTGELFF; CDR3nt: TGCGCCAGCAGCTTGGTCCCCACAAGGACGCACACCGGGGAGCTGTTTTTT
abundance: -; v_gene: TRBV7-2; j_gene: TRBJ2-7; d_gene: -; CDR3aa: CASRLASSYEQYF; CDR3nt: TGTGCCAGCAGACTCGCGAGCTCCTACGAGCAGTACTTC
abundance: -; v_gene: TRBV28; j_gene: TRBJ2-5; d_gene: TRBD2; CDR3aa: CASSPGGIQETQYF; CDR3nt: TGTGCCAGCAGCCCCGGGGGGATCCAAGAGACCCAGTACTTC
abundance: -; v_gene: TRBV7-3; j_gene: TRBJ1-1; d_gene: TRBD1; CDR3aa: CASSETGATEAFF; CDR3nt: TGTGCCAGCAGTGAGACAGGGGCCACTGAAGCTTTCTTT
abundance: once; v_gene: TRBV2; j_gene: TRBJ2-1; d_gene: TRBD1; CDR3aa: CASSPWTQGDEQFF; CDR3nt: TGTGCCAGCAGTCCCTGGACTCAGGGGGATGAGCAGTTCTTC
abundance: -; v_gene: TRBV6-1; j_gene: TRBJ2-4; d_gene: -; CDR3aa: CASRNVPGAKNIQYF; CDR3nt: TGTGCCAGCAGAAATGTCCCCGGGGCCAAAAACATTCAGTACTTC